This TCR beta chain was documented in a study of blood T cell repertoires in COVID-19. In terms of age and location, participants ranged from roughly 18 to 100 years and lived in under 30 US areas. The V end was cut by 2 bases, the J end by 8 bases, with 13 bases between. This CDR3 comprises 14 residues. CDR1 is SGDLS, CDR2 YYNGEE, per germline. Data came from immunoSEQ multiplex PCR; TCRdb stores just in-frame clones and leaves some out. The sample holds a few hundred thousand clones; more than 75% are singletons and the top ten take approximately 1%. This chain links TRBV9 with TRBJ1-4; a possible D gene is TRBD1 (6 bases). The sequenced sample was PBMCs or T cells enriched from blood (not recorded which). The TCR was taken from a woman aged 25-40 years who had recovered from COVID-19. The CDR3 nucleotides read TGTGCCAGCAGCGTGGGCAGGGGTGGGGAAAAACTGTTTTTT. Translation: CASSVGRGGEKLFF.